This T cell receptor beta chain comes out of a study of graft-versus-host responses after intestinal transplantation (dated by TCRdb to the early 2020s). At the level of the whole study: Recipients received multivisceral, liver-intestinal, or isolated intestinal transplants. Anti-thymocyte globulin induction was given to all recipients, followed by maintenance tacrolimus and steroids for two to three years. Graft-versus-host and host-versus-graft alloreactive T cell clones were tracked in the graft, circulation and bone marrow after intestinal transplantation using bulk TCR-beta CDR3 sequencing. Alloreactive clones were identified by sequencing pre-transplant mixed lymphocyte reaction products and comparing these products with unstimulated pre-transplant donor and recipient T cells. A cohort of around 25 intestinal transplant recipients, including one retransplant, was enrolled, and 3 patients lacking pretransplant specimens were excluded. Donor T cell macrochimerism was defined as a peak of at least 4% donor T cells among recipient peripheral blood mononuclear cells. Instead of going to the commercial service, samples from a few later patients were sequenced in-house on an Illumina MiSeq and processed with MiXCR. Overall study outcomes, separate from this receptor: Peak levels of circulating GvH clones were associated with declines in HvG clones early after transplant. In patients with donor T cell macrochimerism, the allografts had high GvH to HvG T cell clonal ratios. The relatively low number and heterogeneity of intestinal transplant patients limited the conclusions. GvH clones were detected in recipient bone marrow, and some appeared earlier in ileal mucosa or blood, consistent with an intestinal mucosal origin.

On this clone: Base qualities are not provided; no much larger clone lies one nucleotide away.

Libraries were prepared through the immunoSEQ multiplex PCR assay. For most patients, genomic DNA was isolated using the Qiagen DNeasy Blood and Tissue Kit and was shipped frozen to Adaptive Biotechnologies for TCR sequencing. For most patients, genomic DNA was subjected to high-throughput TCR-beta CDR3 sequencing by Adaptive Biotechnologies. As for the authors' bioinformatics: Adaptive's ImmunoSEQ software supplied the TCR sequencing data for 18 patients, while MiXCR and VDJtools were used to process a few other patients. To correct CD4 versus CD8 sorting errors, any sequence found in both subsets at a frequency ratio below 5:1 was removed. Because the origin of CDR3 nucleotide sequences shared between donor and recipient could not be assigned, those sequences were removed. Alloreactive clones required at least 2-fold expansion over unstimulated cells and minimum CFSE-low frequency of 0.002% (template counts) or 0.001% (read counts). Clones detected in sequenced pre-transplant spleen, lymph node, or MLR CFSE-low populations of the donor or recipient were defined as mappable. Cumulative frequency of alloreactive clones was calculated as a percentage of all sequences weighted by copy number. Not all clones reach the TCRdb copy of this immuneACCESS table, which keeps in-frame sequences only. Checked studies attribute under half of the gap to unresolved V genes and leave the rest unexplained. The V and J calls and clone size were taken over from that table, and D and trimming were inferred from the DNA. The sample records around 19,000 clones, approximately 46% of which are singletons. The ten largest clones represent 0.7% to 0.9% of the sample.

The time point label for this specimen denotes: cells obtained before transplantation from donor or recipient. In the mixed lymphocyte reactions, 200,000 CFSE-labeled pre-transplant responders were plated with 200,000 irradiated violet-dye-labeled stimulators and cultured for approximately 6 days. After the mixed lymphocyte reaction, proliferating CD3+CD4+CFSE-low and CD3+CD8+CFSE-low responder cells were FACS-sorted on a BD Influx sorter. Sequencing used alloreactive CD4+ T cells from a mixed lymphocyte reaction culture, obtained before intestinal transplant. The cell subset or site label, read with the paper, signifies: CFSE-low proliferating T cells sorted from roughly six-day pre-transplant mixed lymphocyte reaction (GvH or HvG direction). The sequence was collected from a human patient who received an intestinal transplant.

Here the CDR3 is given as CASSLLPSGADEQYF. In nucleotides, the sequence is TGCGCCAGCAGCTTGTTGCCTAGCGGCGCCGACGAGCAGTACTTC. The V and J segments used are TRBV5-1 and TRBJ2-7; the junction holds 7 bases that match TRBD2. Based on the germline V gene, the CDR1 and CDR2 sequences are SGHRS and YFSETQ. Including the terminal cysteine and phenylalanine, the CDR3 comprises 15 residues. The DNA shown is the 45-base CDR3, in frame from base 1. The germline V and J ends show losses of 1 base and 5 bases respectively, and no gene match explains 9 bases of the junction.